The 6 T cell receptor beta chains listed next were all sequenced from one sample in a study of T cells in Graves' hyperthyroidism and ophthalmopathy (dated by TCRdb to about 2019). The receptor library was made with multiplex PCR. The instrument was an Illumina HiSeq 2000. Amplification of TCR beta CDR3 regions was carried out from RNA transcripts. The first round of RT-PCR for the TCR CDR3 was performed with the HTBI primer set and the Qiagen OneStep RT-PCR kit. TCRdb reprocessed the public reads (quality trimming at Q25 with fastp, clone calling with MiXCR) and kept in-frame beta chains. Here each entry gathers all rows of one CDR3 protein and keeps the most common genes and DNA. Across this sample there are 350,000 to 400,000 distinct CDR3 sequences, with approximately 18% seen only once. Together, the top ten hold 35% to 50% of the sample. What was sequenced was blood. These receptor sequences come from a young man with Graves' ophthalmopathy.

The chain employs TRBV19 and TRBJ1-1, with D tentatively TRBD1 (6 bases). Per germline, CDR1 LNHDA and CDR2 SQIVND (reference sequence). The CDR3 is made up of 13 amino acids. V dropped 2 bases and J dropped 8 bases, with 12 bases sitting between them. CDR3 loop: CASSITLDSEAFF. The CDR3 DNA is TGTGCCAGTAGTATAACGTTGGACAGCGAAGCTTTCTTT.

There are a few counts of this clonotype. The chain has TRBV10-3 and TRBJ2-1; D may be TRBD1 (5 bases). Germline loops: CDR1 ENHRY, CDR2 SYGVKD. V lost 5 bases to trimming and J lost 5 bases, with 19 bases between them. CDR3 length: 16 amino acids. This CDR3 is CAISYPLKGRDNEQFF. The CDR3 DNA sequence: TGTGCCATCAGTTACCCCTTGAAGGGGCGAGACAATGAGCAGTTCTTC.

The chain joins TRBV12-3 or TRBV12-4 to TRBJ1-6; no firm D call. V was pared by 6 bases and J by 8 bases, with 11 bases between. The CDR3 is 13 amino acids. The CDR3: CASRGPIYSPLHF. The CDR3 region has the DNA TGTGCCAGCAGGGGTCCGATTTATTCACCCCTCCACTTT.

This clonotype was detected many times. The chain is built from TRBV12-3 or TRBV12-4 and TRBJ2-3; 9 bases fit TRBD2. CDR3 length equals 16 residues. V trimming: 1 base; J trimming: 2 bases; junction bases outside the gene matches: 4. This CDR3 is CASSLGRGGVTDTQYF. The CDR3 DNA follows: TGTGCCAGCAGTTTAGGGCGGGGGGGGGTCACAGATACGCAGTATTTT.

Many counts were recorded for this clonotype. CDR3 DNA: TGCAGTGCCAGCCTAGCGGGGTTCATAGACGAGCAGTACTTC. Its protein is CSASLAGFIDEQYF. The J gene is TRBJ2-7, the V gene TRBV20-1, with 9 bases fitting TRBD2. CDR1 and CDR2 (germline): DFQATT, SNEGSKA (reference sequence). Unmatched junction bases numbered 11, after V lost 6 bases and J lost 5 bases. CDR3 length equals 14 residues.

This rearrangement joins TRBV6-2 or TRBV6-3 to TRBJ1-5; D uncertain. The CDR3 sequence is 17 residues long. The germline gives CDR1 MNHEY, CDR2 SVGEGT. Trimming took off 0 bases at V and 2 bases at J, with 14 bases between the two ends. The CDR3 DNA follows: TGTGCCAGCAGTTACTCGAGCAGCCTAGCTGGCAATCAGCCCCAGCATTTT. Translating it yields CASSYSSSLAGNQPQHF.